This TCR beta chain stems from a study of blood T cells in healthy people across ages (dated by TCRdb to 2015 to 2017). General notes on the study: In model experiments, template switching captured about one uniquely barcoded TCR beta cDNA molecule for every two T cells. The study measured age-related changes in TCR beta repertoire diversity using deep sequencing normalized with unique cDNA molecular identifiers. Four age groups were formed from the donors: young (average approximately 15 years), middle-aged (less than 40), aged (approximately 60) and long-lived (approximately 80). To avoid experimental bias, donors of different ages were spread randomly across the sequencing lanes. Using the same blood draw, the study looked at two additional independent replicas of 1 million unique cDNA reads for two donors, one aged 18 to 30 and the other aged 80 or older. What the study reported, not specific to this receptor: Compared with the aged group, the long-lived group had more naive CD4+ T cells, fewer expanded clones and increased TCR diversity, a pattern suggesting age selection. Observed TCR beta diversity correlated strongly with the percentage of naive T cells measured by flow cytometry. Conclusive comparison of naive and antigen-experienced compartments was prevented by the profiling of bulk unsorted PBMCs. As age increased, observed TCR beta diversity per million T cells dropped in a roughly linear way, and a significant reduction was already evident by age 40. Donor CMV infection status was unknown, potentially confounding age-related changes in expanded clonotypes. Estimates of total diversity based on one million sequenced T cells were regarded as lower bounds and as underestimates.

V is pared back by 5 bases and J by 2 bases, with 13 bases lying between the germline termini. The CDR3, cysteine through phenylalanine, is 15 amino acids long. The DNA shown is the 45-base CDR3, in frame from base 1. CDR1 and CDR2 are drawn from the germline V gene: SGHTA, FQGTGA. This clonotype occurred many times. What this receptor recognizes is not known. No much larger clonotype is one base removed from it; base qualities were not supplied. Donors were about 36 systemically healthy Caucasian individuals from Russia aged about 6 to 100 years. Each donor gave approximately 9.3 milliliters of peripheral blood, collected into EDTA-treated Vacutainer tubes. Ficoll-Paque density-gradient centrifugation was used to isolate PBMCs, with at least 6.5 million per sample. Total RNA, at least 6 micrograms per sample, was extracted from PBMCs with Trizol reagent. Naive CD45RAhigh/CD27high T cell percentages were measured by flow cytometry on a PBMC aliquot from every donor.

Libraries were prepared through 5' RACE. Sequencing instrument: Illumina HiSeq 2500. The second PCR ran for about 6 to 11 cycles and used a J-beta primer mix along with a sample-barcoded 5' primer. A template-switch 5' adaptor carrying 12 random nucleotides introduced a unique molecular identifier onto each TCR beta cDNA molecule. Each sample yielded at least 2.5 million CDR3-containing paired-end reads. First-strand cDNA synthesis was performed from all RNA using the Mint cDNA synthesis kit, with priming by a TRBC-specific oligonucleotide. After uracil-DNA glycosylase treatment, a first 18-cycle PCR used universal primers M1SS and BC2_uni_R on all cDNA. The study's own analysis went as follows. Normalization of each sample was performed by random selection of 1 million high-quality reads, each carrying a distinct molecular identifier. Instead of being binned into consensus sequences, reads with shared molecular identifiers were discarded. MiTCR, with a Q25 quality threshold and the strictest error-elimination algorithm, was used for CDR3 identification, clonotype clustering and error correction. A nonparametric unseen species model using Euler transformation provided a lower-bound estimate of total TCR beta diversity. Using fastp trimming at Q25 and MiXCR clonotype assembly, TCRdb reanalyzed the public sequencing data and kept in-frame beta chains. One record per CDR3 amino acid sequence lists the most common genes and DNA. These V and J calls derive from TCRdb rather than the authors' analysis. This sample gives 1.5 million to 1.8 million distinct CDR3 sequences in total; roughly 43% of them show up just once. 4% of the sample comes from the top ten.

The clonotype originates from a woman aged 18-29 years in good health. The chain couples TRBV7-3 to TRBJ2-1; the D gene cannot be named for sure. The sample was blood. The CDR3 region reads CASSNSPTPYNEQFF. The DNA sequence is given as TGTGCCAGCAGCAACTCGCCGACACCCTACAATGAGCAGTTCTTC. Joined to the reference TRBV7-3 and TRBJ2-1 proteins, this CDR3 gives the full variable domain: GAGVSQTPSNKVTEKGKYVELRCDPISGHTALYWYRQSLGQGPEFLIYFQGTGAADDSGLPNDRFFAVRPEGSVSTLKIQRTERGDSAVYLCASSNSPTPYNEQFFGPGTRLTVL.